Listed here are 31 T cell receptor beta chains from one sample, sequenced in a study of blood T cell repertoires in COVID-19. The table came from immunoSEQ multiplex PCR; TCRdb's copy has only in-frame clones and leaves some out. Here the sample spans 50,000 to 60,000 clones, roughly 86% being singletons. The specimen was peripheral blood. The receptors stem from an older man with active or convalescent COVID-19.

This clone has just a few counts. The gene calls are TRBV7-2 and TRBJ1-5; D gene ambiguous. Germline values: CDR1 SGHTA, CDR2 FQGNSA. Trimming took off 4 bases at V and 2 bases at J, with 12 bases between the two ends. There are 15 residues in the CDR3. The CDR3, as DNA: TGTGCCAGCAGCTCAGGCGATTTTGGCAATCAGCCCCAGCATTTT. The encoded protein is CASSSGDFGNQPQHF.

The chain has TRBV11-2 and TRBJ2-5; 7 positions agree with TRBD2. The junction had 13 bases not matched to a gene; V was cut back by 2 bases and J by 4 bases. CDR1 SGHAT and CDR2 FQNNGV come from the germline V gene. This CDR3 comprises 17 residues. As DNA, the CDR3 is TGTGCCAGCAGCTTAATATCGGCGGGAGAAAGGGGAGAGACCCAGTACTTC. This sequence encodes CASSLISAGERGETQYF.

The rearrangement joins TRBV18 to TRBJ2-1, with 13 bases aligning to TRBD2. V gave up 5 bases and J gave up 12 bases; unmatched junction bases: 10. Germline V gives CDR1 KGHSH, CDR2 LQKENI. This CDR3 spans 15 amino acids. The CDR3 loop reads CASSSGLAGALVQFF. Written as DNA, the CDR3 is TGTGCCAGCTCATCAGGACTAGCGGGAGCCCTTGTGCAGTTCTTC.

This clone was detected only once. The chain is built from TRBV3-1 (or the pseudogene TRBV3-2) and TRBJ2-7; the D gene is possibly TRBD2 (5 bases). This CDR3 has 14 amino acids. Trimming stripped 8 bases from V and 0 bases from J, with 14 bases between. Per the germline V gene, CDR1 is LGHDT and CDR2 is YNNKEL (reference sequence). The CDR3 is CASSLGLISYEQYF. In nucleotides, the CDR3 is TGTGCCAGCTCCCTCGGACTTATCTCCTACGAGCAGTACTTC.

This clone was recorded only once. The chain recombines TRBV18 with TRBJ2-3, with 8 nucleotides matching TRBD2. The length of the CDR3 is 18 residues. Germline trimming cut 3 bases from V and 1 base from J; bases unmatched to any gene: 12. Germline CDR1 is KGHSH and CDR2 is LQKENI. The CDR3 here is CASSPVRTTSGRTDTQYF. CDR3 DNA: TGTGCCAGCTCACCGGTCCGCACTACTAGCGGTCGCACAGATACGCAGTATTTT.

This chain uses TRBV28 with TRBJ1-2, with D possibly matching TRBD1 (6 bases). Germline CDR1 and CDR2: MDHEN and SYDVKM. Between the trimmed V and J ends, which lost 3 bases and 3 bases, there was a span of 14 bases. The CDR3 length is 15 residues. The CDR3 reads CASSLPTGWDYGYTF. In DNA, the CDR3 is TGTGCCAGCAGTTTGCCGACAGGATGGGACTATGGCTACACCTTC.

This chain uses TRBV4-2 with TRBJ1-2; maybe TRBD1 (5 bases). This CDR3 spans 13 amino acids. In germline, CDR1 is LGHNA, CDR2 YNFKEQ. V lost 0 bases and J lost 8, with 10 bases in between. CDR3 sequence: CASSQEGQGGYTF. Here the CDR3 DNA reads TGTGCCAGCAGCCAAGAGGGTCAGGGCGGCTACACCTTC.

The J gene is TRBJ2-1, the V gene TRBV5-1, with 7 positions matching TRBD1. This CDR3 is built from 13 residues. The V segment lost 4 bases and the J segment 8 bases; nucleotides outside the gene matches: 6. The germline V gene has CDR1 SGHRS and CDR2 YFSETQ. CDR3 DNA sequence: TGCGCCAGCAGCCCACCGCAGGGGGATGAGCAGTTCTTC. Its protein product is CASSPPQGDEQFF.

The genes are TRBV6-5 and TRBJ2-2; tentatively, D is TRBD1 (6 bases). Germline assignment: CDR1 MNHEY and CDR2 SVGAGI. The CDR3 spans 12 residues. CDR3 residues: CPTGSSQRELFF. The CDR3 nucleotides are TGTCCTACAGGGTCATCGCAAAGGGAGCTGTTTTTT.

The chain has TRBV14 and TRBJ1-1; 8 positions match TRBD1. Per the germline V gene, CDR1 is SGHDN and CDR2 is FVKESK. Trimming at V came to 5 bases and at J to 0 bases, leaving 5 bases not matched to a gene. This CDR3 contains 15 residues. Written as DNA, the CDR3 is TGTGCCAGCAGCGAACGACAGGGGCTGAACACTGAAGCTTTCTTT. This gives the protein CASSERQGLNTEAFF.

The V call is TRBV6-2 or TRBV6-3, the J call TRBJ2-7; the match to TRBD2 covers 9 bases. V was clipped by 5 bases and J by 6 bases; unmatched bases: 5. The CDR3 totals 13 residues. From germline, CDR1 is MNHEY and CDR2 SVGEGT. CDR3 protein: CASSRREGSEQYF. The DNA of the CDR3 is TGTGCCAGCAGTCGGCGGGAGGGTTCCGAGCAGTACTTC.

This clone was counted a single time. The chain carries TRBV13 and TRBJ2-3, with 9 bases that match TRBD2. V lost 5 bases to trimming and J lost 1 base; unmatched junction nucleotides: 7. Germline assignment: CDR1 PRHDT and CDR2 FYEKMQ (reference sequence). The CDR3 extends over 16 amino acids. CDR3 sequence: CASSDPGLAGTDTQYF. DNA for the CDR3: TGTGCCAGCAGCGACCCGGGACTAGCAGGCACAGATACGCAGTATTTT.

This clone came up a few times. V usage is TRBV5-1 and J usage is TRBJ2-1; a possible D gene is TRBD2 (5 bases). Trimming took off 7 bases at V and 8 bases at J, with 16 bases between the two ends. Germline V CDR1 and CDR2: SGHRS, YFSETQ. The CDR3 is 13 residues long. The CDR3 DNA reads TGCGCCAGCTTCCCAGGAGGTAACGATGAGCAGTTCTTC. Amino acids: CASFPGGNDEQFF.

The chain links TRBV7-2 to TRBJ1-3; 9 bases map to TRBD1. With 5 bases clipped from V and 4 bases from J, the junction kept 9 bases outside the gene matches. The CDR3 is made up of 16 amino acids. Germline V gene data show CDR1 as SGHTA and CDR2 as FQGNSA. DNA of the CDR3: TGTGCCAGCAGCCCCTGGGACAGGGAGACCGGAAACACCATATATTTT. Residues: CASSPWDRETGNTIYF.

The CDR3 is CASSEWASGEKLFF. The CDR3, as DNA: TGTGCCAGCAGTGAATGGGCGAGCGGTGAAAAACTGTTTTTT. The chain combines TRBV25-1 with TRBJ1-4; D unclear. CDR3 length equals 14 residues. CDR1 MGHDK and CDR2 SYGVNS come from the germline V gene. The V gene lost 1 base and the J gene lost 7 bases, with 10 bases spanning the gap.

This clone has a single count. The chain combines TRBV7-8 with TRBJ2-5, with D possibly TRBD2 on 5 matching bases. The V gene lost 2 bases and the J gene lost 3 bases, with 13 bases spanning the gap. Looked up from germline, CDR1 is SGHVS and CDR2 is FQNEAQ. The CDR3 is 15 amino acids. CDR3 protein: CASSLKQSGEETQYF. CDR3 in DNA: TGTGCCAGCAGCTTAAAACAATCCGGGGAAGAGACCCAGTACTTC. Looking up the rest from reference TRBV7-8 and TRBJ2-5 gives the full variable domain: GAGVSQSPRYKVAKRGQDVALRCDPISGHVSLFWYQQALGQGPEFLTYFQNEAQLDKSGLPSDRFFAERPEGSVSTLKIQRTQQEDSAVYLCASSLKQSGEETQYFGPGTRLLVL.

CDR3 sequence (DNA): TGCAGCGCCCCGACTAGCCTTGGGGGGTACAATGAGCAGTTCTTC. This sequence encodes CSAPTSLGGYNEQFF. V and J are TRBV29-1 and TRBJ2-1; 7 positions match TRBD2. Germline trimming cut 7 bases from V and 4 bases from J; bases unmatched to any gene: 13. The germline CDR1 and CDR2 sequences are SQVTM and ANQGSEA. The CDR3 covers 15 residues.

This clone was seen once. The chain uses TRBV5-4 and TRBJ2-1; 7 bases fit TRBD2. The CDR3 has 18 residues. From germline, CDR1 is SGHNT and CDR2 YYREEE (reference sequence). After removal of 0 bases from V and 6 bases from J, the junction contained 15 bases not matched to a gene. CDR3 in amino acids: CASSLDGTSVLGGNEQFF. The CDR3 coding sequence is TGTGCCAGCAGCTTGGATGGTACTAGCGTCCTAGGTGGCAATGAGCAGTTCTTC.

A note on this clone: At one boundary the junction diverges from the germline segment, which might be a read error. V and J are TRBV7-2 and TRBJ1-5; D gene uncertain. The CDR3 contains 16 residues. The V gene's germline CDR1 is SGHTA and CDR2 FQGNSA. The CDR3 coding sequence is TGTGCCAGCACCTTATCGATACAATATAGCAATCAGCCCCAGCATTTT. This gives the protein CASTLSIQYSNQPQHF.

This clone was observed once. Here the CDR3 DNA reads TGTGCCAGCAGTTACGGCCCAGGGCAGGTATTGGAGACCCAGTACTTC. Translated: CASSYGPGQVLETQYF. The chain uses TRBV6-2 or TRBV6-3 and TRBJ2-5, with a tentative D call TRBD1 (5 bases). The CDR3 sequence is 16 residues long. Trimming shortened V by 2 bases and J by 5 bases, and 18 bases separated the two germline ends. The germline gives CDR1 MNHEY, CDR2 SVGEGT.

V is TRBV3-1 (or the pseudogene TRBV3-2) and J is TRBJ2-4; 8 bases are shared with TRBD2. This CDR3 has 17 amino acids. Germline assignment: CDR1 LGHDT and CDR2 YNNKEL (reference sequence). J lost 0 bases, V lost 4 bases, and 8 bases had no gene match. CDR3 region: CASSPERESLAKNIQYF. In DNA, the CDR3 is TGTGCCAGCAGCCCTGAGCGGGAGTCCTTAGCCAAAAACATTCAGTACTTC.

The chain carries TRBV7-9 and TRBJ2-2; 10 nucleotides match TRBD1. The CDR3 contains 16 residues. J gave up 4 bases and V 5 bases, and 7 bases lay outside the gene matches. From germline, CDR1 is SEHNR and CDR2 FQNEAQ (reference sequence). CDR3 protein: CASSRWGTGATGELFF. Written as DNA, the CDR3 is TGTGCCAGCAGCCGTTGGGGGACAGGGGCCACCGGGGAGCTGTTTTTT.

The J gene is TRBJ2-5, the V gene TRBV5-4; 8 nucleotides agree with TRBD1. After removal of 2 bases from V and 4 bases from J, the junction contained 7 bases not matched to a gene. CDR3 length equals 15 residues. The V gene's germline CDR1 is SGHNT and CDR2 YYREEE (reference sequence). The CDR3 nucleotides are TGTGCCAGCAGCTTCGAGACAGGGGCATCAGAGACCCAGTACTTC. This sequence encodes CASSFETGASETQYF.

The chain uses TRBV19 and TRBJ1-5; D uncertain. The CDR3 covers 13 residues. Germline V gene data show CDR1 as LNHDA and CDR2 as SQIVND (reference sequence). The V gene lost 1 base and the J gene lost 3 bases, with 4 bases spanning the gap. In DNA form, the CDR3 reads TGTGCCAGTAGTATAGCCCTCAATCAGCCCCAGCATTTT. Encoded protein: CASSIALNQPQHF. The variable domain in full, with the rest retrieved from reference TRBV19 and TRBJ1-5, is DGGITQSPKYLFRKEGQNVTLSCEQNLNHDAMYWYRQDPGQGLRLIYYSQIVNDFQKGDIAEGYSVSREKKESFPLTVTSAQKNPTAFYLCASSIALNQPQHFGDGTRLSIL.

The count of this clone is one. The chain recombines TRBV9 with TRBJ2-1; TRBD2 aligns across 8 bases. Trimming cost V 0 bases and J 0 bases; bases outside gene matches: 5. Germline V lookup: CDR1 SGDLS, CDR2 YYNGEE. The CDR3 runs 17 residues. CDR3 DNA: TGTGCCAGCAGCGTAGCTCAAGCGGGGGCCTCCTACAATGAGCAGTTCTTC. This translates into CASSVAQAGASYNEQFF.

This chain connects TRBV19 to TRBJ1-2; tentatively, D is TRBD1 (5 bases). CDR3 size: 14 residues. The germline V gene encodes CDR1 LNHDA and CDR2 SQIVND (reference sequence). V was pared by 5 bases and J by 7 bases, with 17 bases between. In DNA, the CDR3 is TGTGCCAGTAGTCACGACAGTCTCCTCTCTGGCTACACCTTC. Protein sequence: CASSHDSLLSGYTF.

V usage is TRBV3-1 (or the pseudogene TRBV3-2) and J usage is TRBJ1-1, with a tentative D call TRBD1 (5 bases). Germline-derived CDR1 and CDR2 are LGHDT and YNNKEL (reference sequence). V lost 2 bases and J lost 10, with 20 bases in between. The CDR3 contains 15 residues. CDR3: CASSQNPPGGVLAFF. DNA for the CDR3: TGTGCCAGCAGCCAAAATCCCCCGGGGGGAGTATTAGCTTTCTTT.

CDR3 sequence (DNA): TGCGCCAGCAGCCCCGGACTAACTTCAGACATTCAGTACTTC. It is translated as CASSPGLTSDIQYF. The J gene is TRBJ2-4, the V gene TRBV5-1, with D possibly TRBD2 on 6 matching bases. Looked up from germline, CDR1 is SGHRS and CDR2 is YFSETQ. There are 14 residues in the CDR3. The V and J ends lost 4 bases and 8 bases respectively, with 16 bases between them.

The chain carries TRBV12-3 or TRBV12-4 and TRBJ2-7, with 9 bases matching TRBD1. Unmatched junction bases numbered 7, after V lost 2 bases and J lost 11 bases. This CDR3 has 13 residues. The chain's CDR3 is CASSLRTGDWKYF. The CDR3 DNA follows: TGTGCCAGCAGTTTACGGACAGGGGATTGGAAGTACTTC.

The chain links TRBV5-1 to TRBJ2-1; maybe TRBD1 (5 bases). Trimming removed 3 bases at V and 8 bases at J, with 15 bases between. CDR1 is SGHRS and CDR2 is YFSETQ in the germline V gene. The CDR3 is made up of 14 amino acids. CDR3 region: CASSYNTGSDEQFF. The CDR3 DNA reads TGCGCCAGCAGCTATAATACAGGTTCGGATGAGCAGTTCTTC.

The chain joins TRBV9 to TRBJ2-7, with 7 bases lining up with TRBD1. The CDR3 loop spans 17 amino acids. Germline V CDR1 and CDR2: SGDLS, YYNGEE. The junction had 14 bases not matched to a gene; V was cut back by 2 bases and J by 3 bases. The DNA for the CDR3 is TGTGCCAGCAGCGTCCGAACCCCGGGACAGAAAGTCTACGAGCAGTACTTC. Protein product: CASSVRTPGQKVYEQYF.